These T cell receptor beta chains were read from a single sample in a study of blood T cell repertoires in COVID-19. Here immunoSEQ multiplex PCR was the method, and the copy in TCRdb shows in-frame clones only, minus some. The data show 150,000 or so clones, with roughly 90% seen just once and 1.2% held by the top ten. Sequences were obtained from PBMCs or T cells enriched from blood (not recorded which). These receptors were taken from a woman in her twenties or thirties with acute COVID-19. Each CDR3 is given without its conserved first and last residue.

j_gene	v_gene	CDR3aa
TRBJ1-1	TRBV10-3	AISEGTAIYTEAF
TRBJ2-7	TRBV2	ASSEDRFYEQY
TRBJ1-5	TRBV30	AWSSGTGTLWRPQH
TRBJ2-7	TRBV5-6	ASSLGGEQY
TRBJ2-7	TRBV5-4	ASTLRWGEGIYEQY
TRBJ2-1	TRBV7-9	ASSSPVGQRNEQF
TRBJ2-7	TRBV5-1	ASSLEGYEQY
TRBJ2-3	TRBV24-1	ATSDLPGVADTQY
TRBJ1-3	TRBV4-3	ASSQAAAYSGNTIY
TRBJ1-1	TRBV28	ASSFGGGGVNTEAF
TRBJ2-5	TRBV6-5	ASCDIGNGKTQY
TRBJ1-2	TRBV28	ASSLVNYGYT
TRBJ2-1	TRBV9	ASSETPLADLYNEQF
TRBJ2-5	TRBV30	AWKPGGEETQY
TRBJ2-7	TRBV4-2	ASRTSGSYEQY
TRBJ2-3	TRBV2	ASSESGIRPDTQY
TRBJ2-7	TRBV5-1	ASSWTHRGAGSSYEQY
TRBJ1-4	TRBV7-8	ASSPRGGLNEKLF
TRBJ2-1	TRBV13	ASSYNLAGAGEQF
TRBJ2-7	TRBV25-1	ASSEYFLAGVYEQY
TRBJ2-5	TRBV15	ATGPREDVETQY
TRBJ2-1	TRBV7-9	ASSSRTGKQF